These 9 T cell receptor beta chains share one sample of origin, sequenced in a study of blood T cell repertoires in COVID-19. Generated by immunoSEQ multiplex PCR, the TCRdb table keeps only in-frame clones and is missing some. The data contain tens of thousands of clones, roughly 85% of them singletons. Sequencing was carried out using peripheral blood. Every receptor here comes from a man older than 75 with acute or convalescent COVID-19.

V and J are TRBV30 and TRBJ2-6; the D gene is possibly TRBD1 (6 bases). The CDR3 sequence is 18 residues long. Germline V lookup: CDR1 GTSNPN, CDR2 SVGIG (reference sequence). The germline V and J ends were trimmed by 8 bases and 2 bases, with 25 bases remaining between them. As DNA, the CDR3 is TGTGCCGGCGTTAGACGGGACACCCCTTTGCCTGGGGCCAACGTCCTGACTTTC. Amino acid sequence: CAGVRRDTPLPGANVLTF.

This chain joins TRBV5-1 and TRBJ2-7, with 9 bases lining up with TRBD1. The V gene's germline CDR1 is SGHRS and CDR2 YFSETQ. The junction had 4 bases not matched to a gene; V was cut back by 2 bases and J by 7 bases. CDR3 length equals 13 residues. The DNA for the CDR3 is TGCGCCAGCAGCTTCGGGACAGGGTTTGAGCAGTACTTC. Residues: CASSFGTGFEQYF.

The chain carries TRBV7-9 and TRBJ2-7; TRBD2 matches at 12 bases. In germline, CDR1 is SEHNR, CDR2 FQNEAQ (reference sequence). The CDR3 covers 16 residues. V shed 1 base, J shed 0 bases, and the junction held 1 base outside the gene matches. In DNA form, the CDR3 reads TGTGCCAGCAGCTTAGGGACTAGCGGGACCTCCTACGAGCAGTACTTC. Translating gives CASSLGTSGTSYEQYF.

The sample holds one count of this clone. This chain joins TRBV9 and TRBJ1-4; D unresolved. V was shortened by 6 bases and J by 3 bases, with 15 bases between the two germline ends. Germline V lookup: CDR1 SGDLS, CDR2 YYNGEE. The CDR3 sequence is 15 residues long. The CDR3, as DNA: TGTGCCAGCAAAAGGTCGGCGGATTCTAATGAAAAACTGTTTTTT. This encodes CASKRSADSNEKLFF.

The chain combines TRBV28 with TRBJ1-2, with no clear D. Trimming pared 3 bases from V and 4 bases from J, leaving 15 bases between. The CDR3 consists of 15 residues. The germline gives CDR1 MDHEN, CDR2 SYDVKM. The CDR3 DNA follows: TGTGCCAGCAGTTTTTTCGGCAGGTCCGTCTATGGCTACACCTTC. Its translation is CASSFFGRSVYGYTF.

The chain combines TRBV3-1 (or the pseudogene TRBV3-2) with TRBJ2-7, with 7 bases lining up with TRBD2. V shed 1 base and J 4 bases; nucleotides not matched to a gene: 7. Germline lookup yields CDR1 LGHDT and CDR2 YNNKEL (reference sequence). CDR3 size: 15 residues. CDR3 loop: CASSQGPSGVYEQYF. The DNA for the CDR3 is TGTGCCAGCAGCCAAGGTCCCAGCGGGGTTTACGAGCAGTACTTC.

This clone showed up just once. This chain uses TRBV27 with TRBJ2-2; D ambiguous. Germline loops: CDR1 MNHEY, CDR2 SMNVEV (reference sequence). Trimming took 4 bases from V and 6 from J, leaving 12 bases between them. The CDR3 sequence is 14 residues long. The CDR3 protein is CASSSRPEAGELFF. The DNA of the CDR3 is TGTGCCAGCAGTTCCCGCCCCGAGGCCGGGGAGCTGTTTTTT.

This chain uses TRBV6-2 or TRBV6-3 with TRBJ1-6, with 7 nucleotides matching TRBD1. Looked up from germline, CDR1 is MNHEY and CDR2 is SVGEGT. V was pared by 6 bases and J by 7 bases, with 6 bases of the junction left unmatched. This CDR3 has 14 residues. Here the CDR3 DNA reads TGTGCCAGCAGCTCCGGGACAGCGAATTCACCCCTCCACTTT. Protein product: CASSSGTANSPLHF.

Only one count was recorded for this clone. The V and J genes are TRBV5-1 and TRBJ2-7, with 11 bases fitting TRBD2. CDR3 size: 15 residues. With V trimmed by 4 bases and J by 5 bases, 8 bases remained unmatched. Per the germline V gene, CDR1 is SGHRS and CDR2 is YFSETQ. CDR3 loop: CASSVDGLAGNEQYF. CDR3 sequence (DNA): TGCGCCAGCAGCGTTGATGGACTAGCGGGTAACGAGCAGTACTTC.